One sample yielded the 6 T cell receptor beta chains listed below, sequenced in a study of spatial heterogeneity in lung cancer. Sample time point: sample taken at primary tumor resection. Study-wide results and caveats: Counts of expanded alpha and beta TCRs within tumors tracked the tumor nonsynonymous mutation count.

TCRdb re-called the 5' RACE reads through MiXCR, storing one row per CDR3 protein. The sample lists 15,000 to 20,000 distinct CDR3 sequences, around 8.1% occurring once. These receptors have no known antigen. This specimen was lung tumor tissue, taken at surgery. The origin of the receptors is a male donor with early-stage non-small cell lung cancer.

By share of the sample, this clonotype is medium-sized. The gene calls are TRBV27 and TRBJ1-4, with D unresolved. The germline CDR1 and CDR2 sequences are MNHEY and SMNVEV (reference sequence). V lost 4 bases and J lost 8, with 14 bases in between. The CDR3 covers 14 residues. CDR3: CASSWRGRREKLFF. The CDR3 DNA sequence: TGTGCCAGCAGTTGGCGGGGTAGGCGGGAAAAACTGTTTTTT.

This clonotype was seen at least ten times. The chain employs TRBV7-2 and TRBJ2-7; TRBD1 or TRBD2 may be the D gene (5 bases each). The length of the CDR3 is 15 residues. The V gene lost 5 bases and the J gene lost 0 bases, with 14 bases spanning the gap. Germline-derived CDR1 and CDR2 are SGHTA and FQGNSA. This CDR3 reads CASSPPGRSSYEQYF. DNA for the CDR3: TGTGCCAGCAGCCCACCGGGACGGAGCTCCTACGAGCAGTACTTC.

This clonotype was detected many times. The chain recombines TRBV28 with TRBJ2-7, with 11 bases that match TRBD1. The CDR3 contains 16 residues. CDR1 MDHEN and CDR2 SYDVKM come from the germline V gene. V lost 8 bases and J lost 6; bases outside the gene matches: 15. The CDR3 nucleotides read TGTGCCAGCGTGGGCTTTACCGGGACAGGGGGTTCCGAGCAGTACTTC. Protein: CASVGFTGTGGSEQYF.

There are a few counts of this clonotype. The chain is built from TRBV2 and TRBJ1-1; TRBD1 is a possible D gene (5 bases). V dropped 6 bases and J dropped 10 bases, with 15 bases sitting between them. Germline CDR1 and CDR2: SNHLY and FYNNEI. The CDR3 has 12 amino acids. DNA of the CDR3: TGTGCCAGCAGGGGACCTCTTCAGGGAGCTTTCTTT. This encodes CASRGPLQGAFF.

This clonotype was seen many times. V and J are TRBV4-1 and TRBJ1-3; D ambiguous. This CDR3 is 16 amino acids long. The V gene lost 2 bases and the J gene lost 0 bases, with 11 bases spanning the gap. Germline V gene lookup returns CDR1 MGHRA and CDR2 YSYEKL. The DNA of the CDR3 is TGCGCCAGCAGCCAACCTATGCGGACCTCTGGAAACACCATATATTTT. Translated: CASSQPMRTSGNTIYF.

This clonotype was seen repeatedly, ten times or more. V gene TRBV19 combines with J gene TRBJ1-5; 7 bases are shared with TRBD1. CDR3 length equals 15 residues. V lost 4 bases, J lost 2 bases, and 5 bases stayed unmatched. Germline V gene sequence: CDR1 LNHDA, CDR2 SQIVND (reference sequence). In DNA, the CDR3 is TGTGCCAGTAGTACGCAGGGGGTGCGCAATCAGCCCCAGCATTTT. Protein product: CASSTQGVRNQPQHF. The full variable domain, its missing parts supplied by reference TRBV19 and TRBJ1-5, is DGGITQSPKYLFRKEGQNVTLSCEQNLNHDAMYWYRQDPGQGLRLIYYSQIVNDFQKGDIAEGYSVSREKKESFPLTVTSAQKNPTAFYLCASSTQGVRNQPQHFGDGTRLSIL.